This entry is about one T cell receptor beta chain. This sample was included in a study of blood T cells in healthy people across ages. Through a sample-barcoded 5' primer and a J-beta primer mix, a second PCR was run for about 6 to 12 cycles. A 12-random-nucleotide template-switch adaptor tagged each cDNA molecule. Via MiXCR, TCRdb re-called the 5' RACE reads, giving one row per CDR3 protein. The sample has 600,000 to 850,000 distinct CDR3 sequences; roughly 25% are singletons. Isolation recovered at least 6 million PBMCs from every sample. The V gene's germline CDR1 is SGHVS and CDR2 FNYEAQ. The CDR3 extends over 16 amino acids. V gave up 2 bases and J gave up 5 bases; unmatched junction bases: 11. The same data also went into a second study, on T cells of mothers and their children. That work states: It was related mother-child pairs that showed slightly higher overlap than unrelated pairs, without reaching significance.

The rearrangement joins TRBV7-6 to TRBJ2-5; the match to TRBD2 covers 7 bases. This receptor was taken from a boy aged 10-17 years in good health. Sequences were obtained from blood. This CDR3 is CASSLFSGPAIETQYF. The CDR3 DNA sequence: TGTGCCAGCAGCTTATTTAGCGGGCCGGCAATTGAGACCCAGTACTTC.